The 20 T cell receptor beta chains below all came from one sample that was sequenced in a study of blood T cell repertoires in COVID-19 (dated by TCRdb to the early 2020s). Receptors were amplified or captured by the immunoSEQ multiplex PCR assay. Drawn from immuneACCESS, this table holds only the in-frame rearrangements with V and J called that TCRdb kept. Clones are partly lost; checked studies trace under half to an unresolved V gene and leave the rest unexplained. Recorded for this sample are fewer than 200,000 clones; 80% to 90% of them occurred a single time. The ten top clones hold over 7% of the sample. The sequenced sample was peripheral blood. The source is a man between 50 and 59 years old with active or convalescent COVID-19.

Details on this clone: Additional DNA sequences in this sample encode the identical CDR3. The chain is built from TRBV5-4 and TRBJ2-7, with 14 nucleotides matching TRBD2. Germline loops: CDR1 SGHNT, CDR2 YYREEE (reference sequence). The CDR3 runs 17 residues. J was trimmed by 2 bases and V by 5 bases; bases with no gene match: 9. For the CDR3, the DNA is TGTGCCAGCAGTTATCCGGGACTAGCGGGAGTGGCCTACGAGCAGTACTTC. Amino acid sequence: CASSYPGLAGVAYEQYF.

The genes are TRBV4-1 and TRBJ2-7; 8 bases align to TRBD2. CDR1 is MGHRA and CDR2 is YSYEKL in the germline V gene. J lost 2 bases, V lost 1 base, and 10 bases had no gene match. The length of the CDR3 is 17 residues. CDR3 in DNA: TGCGCCAGCAGCCAAGTAAGCCTGGGACTAGAGCCCTACGAGCAGTACTTC. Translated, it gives CASSQVSLGLEPYEQYF.

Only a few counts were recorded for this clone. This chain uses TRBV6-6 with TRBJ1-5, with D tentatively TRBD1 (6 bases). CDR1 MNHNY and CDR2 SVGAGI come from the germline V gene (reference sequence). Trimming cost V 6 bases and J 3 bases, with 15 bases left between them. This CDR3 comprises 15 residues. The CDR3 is CASRRTEGDNQPQHF. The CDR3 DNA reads TGTGCCAGCAGACGTACTGAGGGGGACAATCAGCCCCAGCATTTT.

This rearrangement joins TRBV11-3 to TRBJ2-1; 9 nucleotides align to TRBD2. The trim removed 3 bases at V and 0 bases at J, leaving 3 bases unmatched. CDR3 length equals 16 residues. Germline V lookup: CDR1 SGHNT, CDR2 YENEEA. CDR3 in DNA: TGTGCCAGCAGCTTTCGGCGGGAGGGCTCCTACAATGAGCAGTTCTTC. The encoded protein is CASSFRREGSYNEQFF.

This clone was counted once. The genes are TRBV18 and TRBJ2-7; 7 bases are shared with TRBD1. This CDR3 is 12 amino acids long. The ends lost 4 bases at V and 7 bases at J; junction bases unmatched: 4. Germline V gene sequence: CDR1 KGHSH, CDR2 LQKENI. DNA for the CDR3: TGTGCCAGCTCACGACAGGGTTCAGAGCAGTACTTC. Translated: CASSRQGSEQYF.

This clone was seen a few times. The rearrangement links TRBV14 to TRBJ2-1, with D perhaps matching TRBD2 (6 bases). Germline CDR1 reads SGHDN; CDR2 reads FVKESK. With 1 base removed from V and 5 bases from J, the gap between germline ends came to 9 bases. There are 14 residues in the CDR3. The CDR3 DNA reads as TGTGCCAGCAGCCAAGCGGGGGTGAACAATGAGCAGTTCTTC. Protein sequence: CASSQAGVNNEQFF.

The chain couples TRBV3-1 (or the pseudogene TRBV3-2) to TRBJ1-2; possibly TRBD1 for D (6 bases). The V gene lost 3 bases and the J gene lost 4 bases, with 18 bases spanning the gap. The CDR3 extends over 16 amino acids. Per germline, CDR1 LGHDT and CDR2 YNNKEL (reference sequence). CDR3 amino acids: CASSQLDGGAIYGYTF. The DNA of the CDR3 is TGTGCCAGCAGCCAGCTAGACGGGGGGGCGATCTATGGCTACACCTTC.

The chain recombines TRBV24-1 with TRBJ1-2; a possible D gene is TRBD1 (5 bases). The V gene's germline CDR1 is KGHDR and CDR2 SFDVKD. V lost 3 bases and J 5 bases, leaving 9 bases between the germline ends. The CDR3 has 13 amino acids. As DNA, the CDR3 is TGTGCCACCAGTGATGGGACTGATTATGGCTACACCTTC. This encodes CATSDGTDYGYTF.

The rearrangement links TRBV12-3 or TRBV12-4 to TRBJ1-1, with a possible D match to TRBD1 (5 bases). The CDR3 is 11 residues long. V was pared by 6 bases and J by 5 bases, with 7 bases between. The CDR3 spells CASSRGTEAFF. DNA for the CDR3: TGTGCCAGCAGCCGGGGGACTGAAGCTTTCTTT.

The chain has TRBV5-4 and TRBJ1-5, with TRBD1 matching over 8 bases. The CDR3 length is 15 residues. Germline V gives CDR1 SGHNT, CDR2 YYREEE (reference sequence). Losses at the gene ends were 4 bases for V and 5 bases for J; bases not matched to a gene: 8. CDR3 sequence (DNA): TGTGCCAGCAGCGTCTTTGGACAGGGTGATCAGCCCCAGCATTTT. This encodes CASSVFGQGDQPQHF.

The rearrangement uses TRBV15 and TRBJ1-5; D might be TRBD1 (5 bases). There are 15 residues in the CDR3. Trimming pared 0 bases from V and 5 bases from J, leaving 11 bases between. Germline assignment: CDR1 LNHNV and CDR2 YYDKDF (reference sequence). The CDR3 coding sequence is TGTGCCACCAGCAGAGAATGGGGCTGGGATCAGCCCCAGCATTTT. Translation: CATSREWGWDQPQHF. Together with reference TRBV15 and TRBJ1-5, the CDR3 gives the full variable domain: DAMVIQNPRYQVTQFGKPVTLSCSQTLNHNVMYWYQQKSSQAPKLLFHYYDKDFNNEADTPDNFQSRRPNTSFCFLDIRSPGLGDTAMYLCATSREWGWDQPQHFGDGTRLSIL.

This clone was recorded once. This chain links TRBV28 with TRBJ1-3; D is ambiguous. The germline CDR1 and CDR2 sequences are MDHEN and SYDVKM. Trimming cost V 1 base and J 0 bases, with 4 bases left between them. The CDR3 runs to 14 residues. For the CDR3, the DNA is TGTGCCAGCAGTTTATTCAGCTCTGGAAACACCATATATTTT. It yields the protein CASSLFSSGNTIYF.

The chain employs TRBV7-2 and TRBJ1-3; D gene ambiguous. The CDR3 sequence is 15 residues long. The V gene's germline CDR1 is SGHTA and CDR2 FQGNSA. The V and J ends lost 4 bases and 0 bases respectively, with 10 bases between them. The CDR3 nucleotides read TGTGCCAGCAGCTCCTACTCGAGCTCTGGAAACACCATATATTTT. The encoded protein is CASSSYSSSGNTIYF.

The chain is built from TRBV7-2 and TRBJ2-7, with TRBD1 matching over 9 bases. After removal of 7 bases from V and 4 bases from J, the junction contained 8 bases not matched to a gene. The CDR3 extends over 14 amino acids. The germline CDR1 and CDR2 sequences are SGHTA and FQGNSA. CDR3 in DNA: TGTGCCAGCATCGAAGACAGGGGGGATTACGAGCAGTACTTC. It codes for CASIEDRGDYEQYF.

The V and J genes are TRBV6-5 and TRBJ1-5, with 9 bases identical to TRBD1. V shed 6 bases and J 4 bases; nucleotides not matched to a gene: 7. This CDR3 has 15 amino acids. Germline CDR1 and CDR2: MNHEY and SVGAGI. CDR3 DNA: TGTGCCAGCAGCACGGACAGGGGAAGAAATCAGCCCCAGCATTTT. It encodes CASSTDRGRNQPQHF.

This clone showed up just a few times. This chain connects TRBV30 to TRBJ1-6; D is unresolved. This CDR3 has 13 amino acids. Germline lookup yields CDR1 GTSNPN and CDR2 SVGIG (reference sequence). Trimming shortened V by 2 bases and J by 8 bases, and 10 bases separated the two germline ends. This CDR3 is CAWSLAFYSPLHF. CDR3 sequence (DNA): TGTGCCTGGAGTTTGGCCTTTTATTCACCCCTCCACTTT.

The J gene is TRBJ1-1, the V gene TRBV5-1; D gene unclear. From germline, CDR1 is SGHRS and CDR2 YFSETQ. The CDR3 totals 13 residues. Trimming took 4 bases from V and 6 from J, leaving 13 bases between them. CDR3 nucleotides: TGCGCCAGCAGCCCGGATGGTCGGGCTGAAGCTTTCTTT. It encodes CASSPDGRAEAFF. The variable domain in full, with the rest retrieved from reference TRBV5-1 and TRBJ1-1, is KAGVTQTPRYLIKTRGQQVTLSCSPISGHRSVSWYQQTPGQGLQFLFEYFSETQRNKGNFPGRFSGRQFSNSRSEMNVSTLELGDSALYLCASSPDGRAEAFFGQGTRLTVV.

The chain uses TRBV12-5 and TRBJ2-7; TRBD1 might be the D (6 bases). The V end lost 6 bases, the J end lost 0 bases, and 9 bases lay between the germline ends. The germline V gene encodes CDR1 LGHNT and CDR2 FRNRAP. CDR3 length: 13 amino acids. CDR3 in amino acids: CASGQGNSYEQYF. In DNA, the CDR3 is TGTGCTAGTGGGCAGGGGAACTCCTACGAGCAGTACTTC.

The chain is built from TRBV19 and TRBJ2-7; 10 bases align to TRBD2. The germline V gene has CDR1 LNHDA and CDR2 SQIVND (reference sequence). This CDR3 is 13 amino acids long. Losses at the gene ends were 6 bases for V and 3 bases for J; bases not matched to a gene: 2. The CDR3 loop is CASRGTSDYEQYF. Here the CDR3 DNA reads TGTGCCAGTAGAGGGACTAGCGACTACGAGCAGTACTTC.

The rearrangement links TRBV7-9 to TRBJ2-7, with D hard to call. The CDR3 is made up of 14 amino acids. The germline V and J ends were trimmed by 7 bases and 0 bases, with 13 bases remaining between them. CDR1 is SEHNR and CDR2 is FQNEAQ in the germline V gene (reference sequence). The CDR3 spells CASTRDMGSYEQYF. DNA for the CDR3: TGTGCCAGCACAAGAGACATGGGCTCCTACGAGCAGTACTTC.